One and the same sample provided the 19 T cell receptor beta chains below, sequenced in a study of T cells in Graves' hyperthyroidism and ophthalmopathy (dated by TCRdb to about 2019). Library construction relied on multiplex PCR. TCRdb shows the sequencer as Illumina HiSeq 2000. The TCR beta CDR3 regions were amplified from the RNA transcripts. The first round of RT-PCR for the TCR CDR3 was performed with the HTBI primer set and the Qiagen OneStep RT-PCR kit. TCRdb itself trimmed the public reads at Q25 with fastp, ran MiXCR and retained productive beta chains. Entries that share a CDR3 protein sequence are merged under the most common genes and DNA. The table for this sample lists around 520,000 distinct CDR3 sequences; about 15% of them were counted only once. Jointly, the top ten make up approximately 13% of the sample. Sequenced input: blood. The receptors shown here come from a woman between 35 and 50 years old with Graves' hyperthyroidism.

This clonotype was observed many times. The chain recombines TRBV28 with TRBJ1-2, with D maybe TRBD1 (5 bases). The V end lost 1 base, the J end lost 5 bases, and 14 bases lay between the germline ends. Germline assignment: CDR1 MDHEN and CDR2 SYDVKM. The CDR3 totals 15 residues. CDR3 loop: CASSLFGGTEYGYTF. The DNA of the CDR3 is TGTGCCAGCAGTTTATTTGGGGGGACGGAGTATGGCTACACCTTC.

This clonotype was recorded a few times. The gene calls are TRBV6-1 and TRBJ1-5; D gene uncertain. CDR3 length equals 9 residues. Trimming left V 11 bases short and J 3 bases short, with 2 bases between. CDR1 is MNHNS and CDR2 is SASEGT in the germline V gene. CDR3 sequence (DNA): TGTGCCGTCAATCAGCCCCAGCATTTT. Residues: CAVNQPQHF.

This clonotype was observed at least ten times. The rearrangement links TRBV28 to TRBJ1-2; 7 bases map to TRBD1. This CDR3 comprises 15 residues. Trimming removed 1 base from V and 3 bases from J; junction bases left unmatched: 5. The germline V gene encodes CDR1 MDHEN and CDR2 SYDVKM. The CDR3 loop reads CASSLSDRPYYGYTF. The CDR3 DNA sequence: TGTGCCAGCAGTTTATCGGACAGGCCTTACTATGGCTACACCTTC.

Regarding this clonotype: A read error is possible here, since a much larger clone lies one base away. The CDR3 region has the DNA TGCAGTGCTAGCCAATCAACGGGACTTCAATTCACAGGTACGCAGTATTTT. Protein: CSASQSTGLQFTGTQYF. The chain has TRBV20-1 and TRBJ2-3; weak D call: TRBD2 (6 bases). This CDR3 is built from 17 residues. Germline-derived CDR1 and CDR2 are DFQATT and SNEGSKA (reference sequence).

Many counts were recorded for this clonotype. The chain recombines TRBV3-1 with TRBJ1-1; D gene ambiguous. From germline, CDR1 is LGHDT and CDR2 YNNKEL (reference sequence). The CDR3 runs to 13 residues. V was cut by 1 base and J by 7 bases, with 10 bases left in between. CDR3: CASSQVEGGEAFF. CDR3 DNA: TGTGCCAGCAGCCAAGTTGAGGGTGGTGAAGCTTTCTTT.

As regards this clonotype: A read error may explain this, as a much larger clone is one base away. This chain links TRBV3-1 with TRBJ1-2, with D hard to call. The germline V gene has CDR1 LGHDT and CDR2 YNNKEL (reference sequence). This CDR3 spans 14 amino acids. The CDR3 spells CASSQGSANHGYTF. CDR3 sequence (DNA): TGTGCCAGCAGCCAAGGCAGCGCTAACCATGGCTACACCTTC.

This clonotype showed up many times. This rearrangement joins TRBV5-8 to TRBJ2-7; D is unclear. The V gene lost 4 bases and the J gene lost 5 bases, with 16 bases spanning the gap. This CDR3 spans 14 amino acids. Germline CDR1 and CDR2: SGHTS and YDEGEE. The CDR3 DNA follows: TGTGCCAGCAGCCCTTCTTTTGGAACGGACGAGCAGTACTTC. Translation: CASSPSFGTDEQYF.

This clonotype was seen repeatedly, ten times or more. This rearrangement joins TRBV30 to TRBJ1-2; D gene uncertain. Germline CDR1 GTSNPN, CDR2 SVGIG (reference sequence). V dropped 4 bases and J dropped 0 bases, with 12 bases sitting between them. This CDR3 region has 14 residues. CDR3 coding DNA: TGTGCCTGGACATTAAGCTTAGCTAACTATGGCTACACCTTC. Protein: CAWTLSLANYGYTF. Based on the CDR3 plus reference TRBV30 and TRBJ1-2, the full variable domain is SQTIHQWPATLVQPVGSPLSLECTVEGTSNPNLYWYRQAAGRGLQLLFYSVGIGQISSEVPQNLSASRPQDRQFILSSKKLLLSDSGFYLCAWTLSLANYGYTFGSGTRLTVV.

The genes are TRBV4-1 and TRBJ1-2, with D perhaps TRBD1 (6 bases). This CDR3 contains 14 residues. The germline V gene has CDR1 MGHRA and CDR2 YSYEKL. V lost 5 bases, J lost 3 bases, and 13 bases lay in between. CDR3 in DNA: TGCGCCAGCAGCAGTATCAGGGGCGACTATGGCTACACCTTC. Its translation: CASSSIRGDYGYTF.

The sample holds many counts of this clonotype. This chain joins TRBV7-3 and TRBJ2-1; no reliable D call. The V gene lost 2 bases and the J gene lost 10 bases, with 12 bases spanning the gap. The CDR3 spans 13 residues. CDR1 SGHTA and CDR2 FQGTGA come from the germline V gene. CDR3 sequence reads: CASSLSDPREQFF. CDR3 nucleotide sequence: TGTGCCAGCAGCTTATCCGACCCCAGGGAGCAGTTCTTC.

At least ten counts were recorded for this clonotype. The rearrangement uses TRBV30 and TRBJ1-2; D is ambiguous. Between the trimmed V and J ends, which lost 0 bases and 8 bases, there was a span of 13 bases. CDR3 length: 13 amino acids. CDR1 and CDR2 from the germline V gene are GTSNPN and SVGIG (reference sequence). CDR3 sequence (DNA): TGTGCCTGGAGTGTACGTTGGGGTTTGGGCTACACCTTC. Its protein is CAWSVRWGLGYTF.

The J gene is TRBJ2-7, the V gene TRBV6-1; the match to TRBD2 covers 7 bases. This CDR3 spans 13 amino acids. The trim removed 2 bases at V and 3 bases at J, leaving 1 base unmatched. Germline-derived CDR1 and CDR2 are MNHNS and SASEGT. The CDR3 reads CASSEWTSYEQYF. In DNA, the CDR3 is TGTGCCAGCAGTGAATGGACTAGCTACGAGCAGTACTTC.

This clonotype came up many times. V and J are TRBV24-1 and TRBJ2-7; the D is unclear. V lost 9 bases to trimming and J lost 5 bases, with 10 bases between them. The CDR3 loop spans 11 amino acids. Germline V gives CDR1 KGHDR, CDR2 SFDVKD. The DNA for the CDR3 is TGTGCCACCTCCGACAAGGACGAGCAGTACTTC. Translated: CATSDKDEQYF.

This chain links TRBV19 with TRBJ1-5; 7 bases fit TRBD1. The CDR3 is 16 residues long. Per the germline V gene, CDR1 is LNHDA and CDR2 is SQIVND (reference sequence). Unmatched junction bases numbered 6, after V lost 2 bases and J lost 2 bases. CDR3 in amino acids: CASSISRGLGNQPQHF. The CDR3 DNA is TGTGCCAGTAGTATATCCAGGGGGTTGGGCAATCAGCCCCAGCATTTT.

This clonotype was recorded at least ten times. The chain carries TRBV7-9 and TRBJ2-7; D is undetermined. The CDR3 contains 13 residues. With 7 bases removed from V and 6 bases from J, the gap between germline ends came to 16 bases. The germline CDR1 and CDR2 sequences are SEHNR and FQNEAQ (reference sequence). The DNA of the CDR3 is TGTGCCAGCACCATCGAGGATGGCGTCGAGCAGTACTTC. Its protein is CASTIEDGVEQYF.

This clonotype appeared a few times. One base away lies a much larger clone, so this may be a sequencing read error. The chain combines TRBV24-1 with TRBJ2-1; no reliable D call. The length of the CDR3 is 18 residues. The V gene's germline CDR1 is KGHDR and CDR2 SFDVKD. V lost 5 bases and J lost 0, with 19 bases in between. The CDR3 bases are TGTGCCACCAGTGGCCCGTCTATGAACCAGAGCTCCTACAATGAGCAGTTCTTC. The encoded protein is CATSGPSMNQSSYNEQFF.

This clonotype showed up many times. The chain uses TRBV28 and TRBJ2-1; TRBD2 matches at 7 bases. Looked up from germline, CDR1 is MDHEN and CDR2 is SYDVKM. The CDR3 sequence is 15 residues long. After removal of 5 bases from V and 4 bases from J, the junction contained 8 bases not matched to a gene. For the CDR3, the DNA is TGTGCCAGCAGTCCGACTAGCCCCTTATACAATGAGCAGTTCTTC. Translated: CASSPTSPLYNEQFF.

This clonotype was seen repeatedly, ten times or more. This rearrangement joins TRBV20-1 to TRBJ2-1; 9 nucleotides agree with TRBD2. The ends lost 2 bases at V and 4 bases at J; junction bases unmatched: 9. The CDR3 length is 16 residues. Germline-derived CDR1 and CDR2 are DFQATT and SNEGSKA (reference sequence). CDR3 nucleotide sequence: TGCAGTGCTAGACTAGCGGGACCGTCTAGGTACAATGAGCAGTTCTTC. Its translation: CSARLAGPSRYNEQFF.

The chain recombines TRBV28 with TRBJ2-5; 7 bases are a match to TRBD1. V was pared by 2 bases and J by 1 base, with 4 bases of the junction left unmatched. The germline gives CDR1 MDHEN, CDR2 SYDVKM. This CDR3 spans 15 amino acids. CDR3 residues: CASSLGTALQETQYF. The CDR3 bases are TGTGCCAGCAGTTTAGGGACAGCCCTCCAAGAGACCCAGTACTTC.